This T cell receptor beta chain was captured by sequencing in a study of control samples from healthy donors and cancer patients. The V gene's germline CDR1 is MDHEN and CDR2 SYDVKM. The V end lost 5 bases, the J end lost 0 bases, and 19 bases lay between the germline ends. This CDR3 has 17 amino acids. Sequenced by immunoSEQ multiplex PCR; TCRdb stores in-frame clones only, minus some. The table lists 50,000 or so clones, around 90% of them singletons. This TCR derives from a man between 45 and 60 years old in good health. V is TRBV28 and J is TRBJ2-5, with D possibly being TRBD1 or TRBD2 (5 bases each). Sample: blood. In DNA form, the CDR3 reads TGTGCCAGCAGTGTACCCCTGGGGCGGGCTAACCAAGAGACCCAGTACTTC. It is translated as CASSVPLGRANQETQYF.